Listed below are T cell receptor beta chains from one sample, sequenced in a study of CD8+ T cells in alopecia areata. Assay used: immunoSEQ multiplex PCR; TCRdb lists only in-frame clones, some missing. This sample yields approximately 98,000 clones, of which approximately 61% are seen a single time; 20% to 25% belongs to the top ten. Sequencing was done on a sample of NKG2D-low CD8+ T cells sorted from blood. Receptor source: a human donor with alopecia areata. CDR3s include the opening cysteine and the closing phenylalanine or tryptophan. The D gene is left open where the match is weak. Clone size is given for some rows only: seen once, a few or many times, or a class if the clone is expanded.

j_gene	len	v_gene	abundance	d_gene	CDR3nt	CDR3aa
TRBJ2-1	15	TRBV5-4	.	.	TGTGCCAGCAGCTTGGCCCCGAGCTCCTACAATGAGCAGTTCTTC	CASSLAPSSYNEQFF
TRBJ1-1	11	TRBV27	once	.	TGTGCCAGCCGGGGGGGCACTGAAGCTTTCTTT	CASRGGTEAFF
TRBJ2-1	15	TRBV27	.	.	TGTGCCAGCAGTTTATCAGCGGGTCCAGCATCCGAGCAGTTCTTC	CASSLSAGPASEQFF
TRBJ2-3	15	TRBV7-3	few	.	TGTGCCAGCAGCTTATTAGCGGTAGGCACAGATACGCAGTATTTT	CASSLLAVGTDTQYF
TRBJ2-2	15	TRBV5-6	few	.	TGTGCCAGCAGCTTGAGGTCAGGAAACACCGGGGAGCTGTTTTTT	CASSLRSGNTGELFF
TRBJ1-1	12	TRBV29-1	few	.	TGCAGCGCAAAAATCGACGGGACTGAAGCTTTCTTT	CSAKIDGTEAFF
TRBJ1-3	14	TRBV29-1	.	TRBD1	TGCAGCGTTGAAGTTCCAGGGGGAGGAAACACCATATATTTT	CSVEVPGGGNTIYF
TRBJ2-7	16	TRBV27	.	TRBD2	TGTGCCAGCAGTGGAGCCGGGACTAGGTTACCGGGCGAGCAGTACTTC	CASSGAGTRLPGEQYF
TRBJ2-7	14	TRBV19	.	.	TGTGCCAGTAGTAACTATCTAGCGACCTACGAGCAGTACTTC	CASSNYLATYEQYF
TRBJ2-5	16	TRBV7-6	.	TRBD1	TGTGCCAGCAGCCCAGCGGACAGGGGGGTCCAAGAGACCCAGTACTTC	CASSPADRGVQETQYF
TRBJ2-6	14	TRBV28	few	.	TGTGCCAGCAGTTTGACTTCTGGGGCCAACGTCCTGACTTTC	CASSLTSGANVLTF
TRBJ2-3	15	TRBV9	.	TRBD2	TGTGCCAGCAGCCCCATAGCGGGAGAAACAGATACGCAGTATTTT	CASSPIAGETDTQYF
TRBJ2-3	16	TRBV4-1	.	TRBD2	TGCGCCAGCAGCCAGGTAGCGGCTAGCGGGCCGGCATTTTCTTATTTT	CASSQVAASGPAFSYF
TRBJ2-1	19	TRBV4-1	few	TRBD2	TGCGCCAGCAGCCAAGATGCGGGTCCGGCGGGAGGTTCCTACAATGAGCAGTTCTTC	CASSQDAGPAGGSYNEQFF
TRBJ2-7	17	TRBV29-1	.	TRBD1	TGCAGCGTCACTCCTGTAGTCTATGGACAGGGGGAATACGAGCAGTACTTC	CSVTPVVYGQGEYEQYF
TRBJ1-2	15	TRBV11-2	.	TRBD1	TGTGCCAGCAGCGAACCGGGACAGGGCGGCTATGGCTACACCTTC	CASSEPGQGGYGYTF
TRBJ1-5	14	TRBV7-9	few	TRBD1	TGTGCCAGCAGCTCCAAGGGGGCTGTGCAGCCCCAGCATTTT	CASSSKGAVQPQHF
TRBJ2-7	15	TRBV13	.	.	TGTGCCAGCAGCCCAGAAGGTCAGGCTGTCTACGAGCAGTACTTC	CASSPEGQAVYEQYF
TRBJ2-1	14	TRBV5-1	few	TRBD2	TGCGCCAGCAGCCCGGGACTAGTGGTGGATGAGCAGTTCTTC	CASSPGLVVDEQFF
TRBJ2-1	16	TRBV28	few	TRBD2	TGTGCCAGCAGTTTGGAAACTAGCGGGAGGGCCGGTGAGCAGTTCTTC	CASSLETSGRAGEQFF
TRBJ2-1	12	TRBV7-8	.	TRBD2	TGTGCCAGCAGCCACCCTAGCGGAGAGCAGTTCTTC	CASSHPSGEQFF
TRBJ2-1	14	TRBV28	.	TRBD1	TGTGCCAGCAGAGTTGACAGGGGGCTGGGAGAGCAGTTCTTC	CASRVDRGLGEQFF
TRBJ2-5	12	TRBV5-6	.	.	TGTGCCAGCAGCACCCTCCAAGAGACCCAGTACTTC	CASSTLQETQYF
TRBJ2-7	14	TRBV5-4	.	TRBD1	TGTGCCAGCAGCAGAGGGACAGGCTCCTACGAGCAGTACTTC	CASSRGTGSYEQYF
TRBJ2-1	18	TRBV4-1	few	TRBD2	TGCGCCAGCAGCCAAGATCAACTAGCGGGAGGGATATACAATGAGCAGTTCTTC	CASSQDQLAGGIYNEQFF
TRBJ2-2	14	TRBV27	.	.	TGTGCCAGCAGTCGCGGGGGCTTGACCGGGGAGCTGTTTTTT	CASSRGGLTGELFF
TRBJ2-6	19	TRBV5-6	few	TRBD1	TGTGCCAGCAGCTTCAATCTAGAGACAGGGCTATCTGGGGCCAACGTCCTGACTTTC	CASSFNLETGLSGANVLTF
TRBJ1-5	13	TRBV6-5	.	.	TGTGCCAGCAGTTCAAACATAAATCAGCCCCAGCATTTT	CASSSNINQPQHF
TRBJ2-1	14	TRBV6-5	.	TRBD1	TGTGCCAGCAGAAGGACAGGCGGGTACAATGAGCAGTTCTTC	CASRRTGGYNEQFF
TRBJ2-3	14	TRBV4-1	few	.	TGCGCCAGCAGCCACGCACAGGTCGCAGATACGCAGTATTTT	CASSHAQVADTQYF
TRBJ2-1	15	TRBV13	.	.	TGTGCCAGCAGCTTAGGCCTAGGCAGGGTGAATGAGCAGTTCTTC	CASSLGLGRVNEQFF
TRBJ1-3	14	TRBV5-1	.	.	TGCGCCAGGAACGACGGGAGCTCTGGAAACACCATATATTTT	CARNDGSSGNTIYF
TRBJ2-7	14	TRBV6-5	.	.	TGTGCCAGCAGTTATGGGGTCTCTGATTACGAGCAGTACTTC	CASSYGVSDYEQYF
TRBJ2-7	12	TRBV28	.	.	TGTGCCAGCAGTTTACCTTCCTACGAGCAGTACTTC	CASSLPSYEQYF
TRBJ2-3	15	TRBV2	once	TRBD2	TGTGCCAGCAATCCAGCGGGAGGAAGCACAGATACGCAGTATTTT	CASNPAGGSTDTQYF
TRBJ2-3	12	TRBV12-5	few	TRBD1	TGTGCTAGTGGTGGGGACAGGGATACGCAGTATTTT	CASGGDRDTQYF
TRBJ2-7	11	TRBV2	.	.	TGTGCCAGCCGGGACATTCAGGAGCAGTACTTC	CASRDIQEQYF
TRBJ2-1	16	TRBV4-1	.	TRBD2	TGCGCCAGCAGCCTTCCCTGGACTAGCGTTGGTAATGAGCAGTTCTTC	CASSLPWTSVGNEQFF
TRBJ2-7	17	TRBV7-9	.	TRBD2	TGTGCCAGCAGTCGAGGGGCGATAGCGGGGGTCTCCTACGAGCAGTACTTC	CASSRGAIAGVSYEQYF
TRBJ2-7	14	TRBV28	few	.	TGTGCCAGCAGTTTATTGGCGGGCCGATACGAGCAGTACTTC	CASSLLAGRYEQYF
TRBJ2-5	14	TRBV10-3	.	TRBD1	TGTGCCATCAGGGGGACAGGGATAGAAGAGACCCAGTACTTC	CAIRGTGIEETQYF
TRBJ2-3	13	TRBV10-3	.	.	TGTGCCATCAGTGACTACACAGGAGATACGCAGTATTTT	CAISDYTGDTQYF
TRBJ2-2	17	TRBV29-1	.	.	TGCAGCGTTGTTACACCCCCCACAGGGAAGAACACCGGGGAGCTGTTTTTT	CSVVTPPTGKNTGELFF
TRBJ2-7	16	TRBV5-1	.	TRBD1	TGCGCCAGCAGCTGGACAGGGGGCGTTGGGTCCTACGAGCAGTACTTC	CASSWTGGVGSYEQYF
TRBJ2-7	16	TRBV4-1	few	.	TGCGCCAGCAGCCAAGGAGGATCCGGGTTCCCCTACGAGCAGTACTTC	CASSQGGSGFPYEQYF
TRBJ2-1	17	TRBV28	few	TRBD2	TGTGCCAGCTGGACTGAGAGGGCGGGAGGGCGTTTGAATGAGCAGTTCTTC	CASWTERAGGRLNEQFF
TRBJ2-1	11	TRBV29-1	.	.	TGCAGCGTTGAAGGTCTAGCGGAGCAGTTCTTC	CSVEGLAEQFF
TRBJ2-7	12	TRBV2	.	.	TGTGCCATCCTGACAAGCCTCTACGAGCAGTACTTC	CAILTSLYEQYF
TRBJ2-7	13	TRBV5-6	.	TRBD1	TGTGCCAGCACAATTGGACAGGGGAACGAGCAGTACTTC	CASTIGQGNEQYF
TRBJ1-2	14	TRBV14	.	.	TGTGCCAGCAGCCAAGGCTACCTTTTCTATGGCTACACCTTC	CASSQGYLFYGYTF
TRBJ2-6	17	TRBV28	.	.	TGTGCCAGCAGGCTAGGAGCGAACCGATCGGGCCCCAACGTCCTGACTTTC	CASRLGANRSGPNVLTF
TRBJ2-7	12	TRBV5-6	.	.	TGTGCCAGCAGCTTGGCCTCCTACGAGCAGTACTTC	CASSLASYEQYF